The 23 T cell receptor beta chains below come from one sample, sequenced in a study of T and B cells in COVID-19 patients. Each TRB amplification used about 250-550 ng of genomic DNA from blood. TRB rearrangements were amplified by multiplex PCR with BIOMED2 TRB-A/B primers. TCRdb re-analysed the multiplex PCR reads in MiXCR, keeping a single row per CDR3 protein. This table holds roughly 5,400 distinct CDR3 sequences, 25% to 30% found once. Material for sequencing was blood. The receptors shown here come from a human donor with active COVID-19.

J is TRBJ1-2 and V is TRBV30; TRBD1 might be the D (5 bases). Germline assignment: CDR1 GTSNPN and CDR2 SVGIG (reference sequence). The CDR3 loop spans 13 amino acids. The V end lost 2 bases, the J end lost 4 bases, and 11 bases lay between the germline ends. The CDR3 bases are TGTGCCTGGAGTATAGACAGCCCCTATGGCTACACCTTC. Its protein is CAWSIDSPYGYTF.

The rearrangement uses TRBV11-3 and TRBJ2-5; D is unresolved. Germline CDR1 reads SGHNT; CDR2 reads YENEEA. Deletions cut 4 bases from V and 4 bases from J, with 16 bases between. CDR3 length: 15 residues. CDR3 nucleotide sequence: TGTGCCAGCAGCTACGGACGCGCTTTAAGAGAGACCCAGTACTTC. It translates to CASSYGRALRETQYF.

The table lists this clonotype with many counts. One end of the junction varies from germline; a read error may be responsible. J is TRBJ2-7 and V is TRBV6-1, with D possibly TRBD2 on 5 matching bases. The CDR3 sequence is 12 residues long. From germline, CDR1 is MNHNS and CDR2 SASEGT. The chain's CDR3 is CASRKDSHEQYF. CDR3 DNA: TGTGCCAGCAGAAAGGACTCCCACGAGCAGTACTTC.

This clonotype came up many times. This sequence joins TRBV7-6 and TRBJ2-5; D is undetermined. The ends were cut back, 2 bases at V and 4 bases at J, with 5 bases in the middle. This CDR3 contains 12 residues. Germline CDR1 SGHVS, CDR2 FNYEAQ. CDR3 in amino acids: CASSLSLETQYF. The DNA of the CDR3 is TGTGCCAGCAGCTTATCCCTAGAGACCCAGTACTTC.

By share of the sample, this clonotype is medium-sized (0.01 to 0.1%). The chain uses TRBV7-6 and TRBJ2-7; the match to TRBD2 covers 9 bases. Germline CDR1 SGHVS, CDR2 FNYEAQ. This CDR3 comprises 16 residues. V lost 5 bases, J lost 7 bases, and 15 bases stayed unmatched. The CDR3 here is CASSLVAAGGSGEQYF. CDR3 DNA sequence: TGTGCCAGCAGCCTCGTTGCCGCGGGAGGGAGTGGTGAGCAGTACTTC.

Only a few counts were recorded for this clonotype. Written as DNA, the CDR3 is TGCAGTGCCCGCCCCGGGACGGCAAACTACGAGCAGTACTTC. Translating it yields CSARPGTANYEQYF. This chain connects TRBV20-1 to TRBJ2-7; D might be TRBD1 or TRBD2, each matching 5 bases. CDR3 length equals 14 residues. V was trimmed by 6 bases and J by 3 bases, leaving 18 bases between them. Germline CDR1 reads DFQATT; CDR2 reads SNEGSKA (reference sequence).

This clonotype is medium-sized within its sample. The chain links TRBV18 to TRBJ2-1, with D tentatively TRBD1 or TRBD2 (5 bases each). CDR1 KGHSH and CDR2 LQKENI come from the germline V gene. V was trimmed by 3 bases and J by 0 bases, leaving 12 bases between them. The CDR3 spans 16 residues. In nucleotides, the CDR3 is TGTGCCAGCTCACCTTTGGGGGTAAGCTCCTACAATGAGCAGTTCTTC. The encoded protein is CASSPLGVSSYNEQFF.

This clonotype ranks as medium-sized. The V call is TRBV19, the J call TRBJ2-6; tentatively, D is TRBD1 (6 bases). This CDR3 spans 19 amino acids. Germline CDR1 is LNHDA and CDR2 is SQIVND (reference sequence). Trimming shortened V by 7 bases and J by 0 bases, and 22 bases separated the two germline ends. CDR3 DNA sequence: TGTGCCAGTACCAAAAAGGGACACGGAGGCCTCTCTGGGGCCAACGTCCTGACTTTC. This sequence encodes CASTKKGHGGLSGANVLTF.

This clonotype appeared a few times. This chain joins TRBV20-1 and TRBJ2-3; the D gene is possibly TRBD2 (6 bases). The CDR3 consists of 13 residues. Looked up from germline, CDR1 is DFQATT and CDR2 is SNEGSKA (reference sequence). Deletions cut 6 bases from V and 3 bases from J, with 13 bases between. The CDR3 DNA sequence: TGCAGTGCGGTCGATAGCGGTACAGATACGCAGTATTTT. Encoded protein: CSAVDSGTDTQYF.

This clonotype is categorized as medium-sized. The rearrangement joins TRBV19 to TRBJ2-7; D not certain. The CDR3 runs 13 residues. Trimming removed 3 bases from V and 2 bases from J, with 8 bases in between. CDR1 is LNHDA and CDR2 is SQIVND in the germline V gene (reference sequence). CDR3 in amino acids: CASSIRTAYEQYF. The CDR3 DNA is TGTGCCAGTAGTATTAGGACGGCCTACGAGCAGTACTTC. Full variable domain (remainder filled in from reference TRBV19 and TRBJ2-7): DGGITQSPKYLFRKEGQNVTLSCEQNLNHDAMYWYRQDPGQGLRLIYYSQIVNDFQKGDIAEGYSVSREKKESFPLTVTSAQKNPTAFYLCASSIRTAYEQYFGPGTRLTVT.

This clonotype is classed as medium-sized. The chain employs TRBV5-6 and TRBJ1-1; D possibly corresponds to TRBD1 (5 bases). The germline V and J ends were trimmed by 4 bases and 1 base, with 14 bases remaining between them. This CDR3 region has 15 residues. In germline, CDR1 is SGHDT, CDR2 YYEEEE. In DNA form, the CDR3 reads TGTGCCAGCAGCCACGGGGCACGCGAGAACACTGAAGCTTTCTTT. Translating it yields CASSHGARENTEAFF.

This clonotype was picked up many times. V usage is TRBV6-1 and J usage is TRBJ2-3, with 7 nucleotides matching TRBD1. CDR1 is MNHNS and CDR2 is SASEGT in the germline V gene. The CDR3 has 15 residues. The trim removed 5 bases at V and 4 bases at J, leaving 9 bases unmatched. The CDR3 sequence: CASSTTRGFSDTQYF. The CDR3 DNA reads TGTGCCAGCAGTACTACCAGGGGGTTTTCAGATACGCAGTATTTT.

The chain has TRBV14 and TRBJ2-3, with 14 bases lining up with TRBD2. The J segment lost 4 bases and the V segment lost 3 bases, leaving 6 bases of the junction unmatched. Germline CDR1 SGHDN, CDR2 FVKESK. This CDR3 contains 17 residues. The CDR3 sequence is CASSQSTGLAGADTQYF. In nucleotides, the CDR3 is TGTGCCAGCAGCCAGTCGACGGGACTAGCGGGAGCAGATACGCAGTATTTT.

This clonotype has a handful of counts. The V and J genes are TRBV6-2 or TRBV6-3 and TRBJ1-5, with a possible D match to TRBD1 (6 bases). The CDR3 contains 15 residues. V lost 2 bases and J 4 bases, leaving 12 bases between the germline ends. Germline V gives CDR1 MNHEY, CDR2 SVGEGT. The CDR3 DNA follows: TGTGCCAGCAGTTACGAGTCCACAGGGAATCAGCCCCAGCATTTT. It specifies CASSYESTGNQPQHF.

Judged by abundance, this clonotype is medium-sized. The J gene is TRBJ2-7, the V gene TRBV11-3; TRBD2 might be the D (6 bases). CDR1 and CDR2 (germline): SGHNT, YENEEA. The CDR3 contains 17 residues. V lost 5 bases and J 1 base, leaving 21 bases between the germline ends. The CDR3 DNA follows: TGTGCCAGCAGCCCGTCTTGGGGAGGTAGCCCATCCTACGAGCAGTACTTC. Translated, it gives CASSPSWGGSPSYEQYF.

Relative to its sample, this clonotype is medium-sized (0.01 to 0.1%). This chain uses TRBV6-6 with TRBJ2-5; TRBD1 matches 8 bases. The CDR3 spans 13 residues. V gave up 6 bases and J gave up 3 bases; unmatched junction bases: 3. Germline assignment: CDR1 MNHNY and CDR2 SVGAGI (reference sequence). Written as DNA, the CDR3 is TGTGCCAGCAGCCGGGGACAGGAAGAGACCCAGTACTTC. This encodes CASSRGQEETQYF.

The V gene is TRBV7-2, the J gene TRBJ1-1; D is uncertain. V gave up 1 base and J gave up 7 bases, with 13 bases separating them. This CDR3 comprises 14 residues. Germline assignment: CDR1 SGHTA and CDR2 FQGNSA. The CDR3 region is CASSLGVRAGEAFF. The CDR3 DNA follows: TGTGCCAGCAGCTTAGGAGTTAGGGCGGGTGAAGCTTTCTTT.

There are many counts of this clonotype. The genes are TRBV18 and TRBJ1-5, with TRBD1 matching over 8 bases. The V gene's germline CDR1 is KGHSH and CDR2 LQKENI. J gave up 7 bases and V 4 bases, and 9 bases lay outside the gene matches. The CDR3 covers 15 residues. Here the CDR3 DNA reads TGTGCCAGCTCACAAACGTTGGACAGGGACCAGCCCCAGCATTTT. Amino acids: CASSQTLDRDQPQHF. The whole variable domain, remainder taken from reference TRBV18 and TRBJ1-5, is NAGVMQNPRHLVRRRGQEARLRCSPMKGHSHVYWYRQLPEEGLKFMVYLQKENIIDESGMPKERFSAEFPKEGPSILRIQQVVRGDSAAYFCASSQTLDRDQPQHFGDGTRLSIL.

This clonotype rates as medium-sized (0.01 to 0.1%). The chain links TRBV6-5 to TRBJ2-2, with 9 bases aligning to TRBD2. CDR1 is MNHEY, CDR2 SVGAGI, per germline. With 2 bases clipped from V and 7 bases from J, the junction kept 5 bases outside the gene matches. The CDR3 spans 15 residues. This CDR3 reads CASSYGGGGHGELFF. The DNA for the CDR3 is TGTGCCAGCAGTTACGGCGGGGGGGGGCACGGGGAGCTGTTTTTT.

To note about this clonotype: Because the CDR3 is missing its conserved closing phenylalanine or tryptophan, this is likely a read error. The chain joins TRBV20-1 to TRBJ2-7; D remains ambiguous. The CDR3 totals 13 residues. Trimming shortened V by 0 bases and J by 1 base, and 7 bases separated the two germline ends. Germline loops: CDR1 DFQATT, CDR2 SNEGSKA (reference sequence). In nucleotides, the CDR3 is TGCAGTGCTAGAGAGGGCGGATCCTACGAGCAGTACTCC. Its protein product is CSAREGGSYEQYS.

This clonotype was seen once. The CDR3 sequence: CSAREELAGGVHNEQFF. CDR3 DNA: TGCAGTGCTAGGGAAGAATTAGCGGGAGGTGTCCACAATGAGCAGTTCTTC. This chain joins TRBV20-1 and TRBJ2-1, with 10 bases lining up with TRBD2. The germline gives CDR1 DFQATT, CDR2 SNEGSKA (reference sequence). This CDR3 region has 17 residues. Trimming removed 3 bases from V and 5 bases from J; junction bases left unmatched: 13.

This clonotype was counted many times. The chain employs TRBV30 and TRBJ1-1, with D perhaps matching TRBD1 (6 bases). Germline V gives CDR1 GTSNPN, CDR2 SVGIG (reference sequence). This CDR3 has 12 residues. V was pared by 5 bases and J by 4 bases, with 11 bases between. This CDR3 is CAWAGDGTEAFF. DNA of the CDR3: TGTGCCTGGGCAGGGGATGGCACTGAAGCTTTCTTT.

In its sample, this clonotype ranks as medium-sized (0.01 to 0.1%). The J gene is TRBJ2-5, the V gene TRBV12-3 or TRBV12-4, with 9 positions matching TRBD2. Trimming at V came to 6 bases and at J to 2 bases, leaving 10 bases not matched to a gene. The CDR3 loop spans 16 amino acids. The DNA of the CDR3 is TGTGCCAGCAGAACAGCCTCTAGCGGGACTCAAGAGACCCAGTACTTC. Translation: CASRTASSGTQETQYF.